This is a list of T cell receptor beta chains from one sample in a study of Ad26.COV2.S vaccination and SARS-CoV-2 variants. Using immunoSEQ multiplex PCR, the repertoire was profiled, and TCRdb retains in-frame clones only, with some absent. The sample records some 480,000 clones, around 88% being singletons. This specimen consisted of peripheral blood, obtained in a trial of Ad26.COV2.S vaccine versus placebo. Receptors originate from a person between 18 and 65 years old who received the Ad26.COV2.S COVID-19 vaccine or a placebo. Both conserved end residues are part of each CDR3. Fields, in order: D gene, J gene, clone size, V gene, CDR3 protein, CDR3 DNA. D genes are given only for firm matches. Part of the rows lack a size; the others show once, few, many or a class for expanded clones.

>.|TRBJ2-6|.|TRBV4-3
CASSQQRANVLTF
TGCGCCAGCAGCCAACAGAGGGCCAACGTCCTGACTTTC
>.|TRBJ1-1|.|TRBV30
CAWSVGGTKNTEAFF
TGTGCCTGGAGTGTAGGAGGGACTAAGAACACTGAAGCTTTCTTT
>.|TRBJ2-1|.|TRBV4-3
CASSQELRDSYNEQFF
TGCGCCAGCAGCCAAGAGTTGCGGGATTCCTACAATGAGCAGTTCTTC
>.|TRBJ2-7|once|TRBV20-1
CSAIAGGASPF
TGCAGTGCTATAGCAGGGGGGGCGAGTCCCTTC
>TRBD1|TRBJ1-6|.|TRBV6-2/TRBV6-3
CASSYGTDNSPLHF
TGTGCCAGCAGTTACGGGACAGATAATTCACCCCTCCACTTT
>.|TRBJ2-1|.|TRBV18
CASSPLLDEQFF
TGTGCCAGCTCACCTTTACTGGATGAGCAGTTCTTC
>.|TRBJ2-7|.|TRBV14
CASSQVRGHEQYF
TGTGCCAGCAGCCAAGTCCGGGGTCACGAGCAGTACTTC
>.|TRBJ2-7|.|TRBV5-4
CASSFGGAGEQYF
TGTGCCAGCAGCTTTGGGGGGGCTGGCGAGCAGTACTTC
>.|TRBJ1-1|.|TRBV7-3
CASSLGAENTEAFF
TGTGCCAGCAGCTTAGGGGCAGAGAACACTGAAGCTTTCTTT
>TRBD2|TRBJ2-2|.|TRBV19
CASSISPSGRPGGELFF
TGTGCCAGTAGTATCTCCCCTAGCGGGAGGCCGGGCGGGGAGCTGTTTTTT